This T cell receptor (beta chain) was sequenced in a study of blood T cell repertoires in COVID-19. Across the whole study: Sample material is recorded as cDNA or gDNA derived from T cells, B-cell-depleted T cells, or PBMCs.

Individuals drawn from under 30 US areas were roughly 18 to 89 years old. A few counts support this clone. In the authors' methods: For nucleated cells, counts were estimated from reference gene primer amplification. The assay was immunoSEQ multiplex PCR, and TCRdb's table has in-frame clones only and misses some. V, J and clone size are taken as reported in that table, and D and trimming were inferred from the DNA itself. The sample records over 100,000 clones, roughly 84% being singletons. The length of the CDR3 is 14 residues. V was cut by 1 base and J by 11 bases, with 17 bases left in between. CDR1 is GTSNPN, CDR2 SVGIG, per germline (reference sequence).

The chain couples TRBV30 to TRBJ1-4; tentatively, D is TRBD1 (6 bases). The sequencing input was PBMCs or T cells enriched from blood (not recorded which). This receptor was taken from a woman between 25 and 40 years old who had recovered from COVID-19. CDR3 in DNA: TGTGCCTGGAGTGAAGGGACACTTCTGGGGAAACTGTTTTTT. Protein: CAWSEGTLLGKLFF.